These 13 T cell receptor beta chains share one sample of origin, sequenced in a study of cytomegalovirus exposure and HLA in healthy donors. Use of 60 Vbeta and 13 Jbeta primers characterized the PCR. Some clones are missing from TCRdb's copy, which holds only in-frame ones; the method was immunoSEQ multiplex PCR. This table has under 200,000 clones, around 84% appearing once. The sequenced material came from PBMCs. These receptors all come from a middle-aged man in good health and CMV-seropositive.

This chain connects TRBV6-5 to TRBJ1-5, with D perhaps matching TRBD1 (5 bases). Germline lookup yields CDR1 MNHEY and CDR2 SVGAGI. Trimming cost V 6 bases and J 2 bases, with 11 bases left between them. CDR3 size: 14 residues. Written as DNA, the CDR3 is TGTGCCAGCAGACCTCAGGGCGGCAATCAGCCCCAGCATTTT. Encoded protein: CASRPQGGNQPQHF.

This clone was recorded only once. The chain combines TRBV5-1 with TRBJ1-5, with 9 bases fitting TRBD1. V shed 3 bases and J 4 bases; nucleotides not matched to a gene: 5. CDR1 is SGHRS, CDR2 YFSETQ, per germline. The CDR3 has 15 residues. In DNA form, the CDR3 reads TGCGCCAGCAGCTCCACAGGGGGCTTTAATCAGCCCCAGCATTTT. Protein sequence: CASSSTGGFNQPQHF. The whole variable domain, filled in from reference TRBV5-1 and TRBJ1-5, reads KAGVTQTPRYLIKTRGQQVTLSCSPISGHRSVSWYQQTPGQGLQFLFEYFSETQRNKGNFPGRFSGRQFSNSRSEMNVSTLELGDSALYLCASSSTGGFNQPQHFGDGTRLSIL.

The table lists this clone with a count of one. This sequence joins TRBV2 and TRBJ2-7, with D possibly matching TRBD1 (7 bases). There are 15 residues in the CDR3. CDR1 is SNHLY, CDR2 FYNNEI, per germline. V shed 3 bases and J shed 3 bases, with 15 bases lying between them. Here the CDR3 DNA reads TGTGCCAGCAGTGATCTGGGGCAGGGGGGCTACGAGCAGTACGTC. It encodes CASSDLGQGGYEQYV.

CDR3 coding DNA: TGCGCCAGCAGCCCGTTAACGGGACAGGGGAAGGGGGAGCTGTTTTTT. This gives the protein CASSPLTGQGKGELFF. V and J are TRBV5-1 and TRBJ2-2; 10 nucleotides match TRBD1. Per germline, CDR1 SGHRS and CDR2 YFSETQ. This CDR3 is 16 amino acids long. Unmatched junction bases numbered 11, after V lost 4 bases and J lost 8 bases.

V is TRBV6-6 and J is TRBJ1-5; D is unresolved. CDR1 MNHNY and CDR2 SVGAGI come from the germline V gene (reference sequence). The V end lost 0 bases, the J end lost 8 bases, and 14 bases lay between the germline ends. This CDR3 is 15 amino acids long. For the CDR3, the DNA is TGTGCCAGCAGTTACTCGTTAGGCACCCGGGAGCCCCAGCATTTT. Protein: CASSYSLGTREPQHF.

The V call is TRBV27, the J call TRBJ1-1; 8 bases match TRBD1. The trim removed 4 bases at V and 3 bases at J, leaving 4 bases unmatched. CDR3 length equals 14 residues. Germline-derived CDR1 and CDR2 are MNHEY and SMNVEV (reference sequence). The CDR3 region has the DNA TGTGCCAGCAGTTCGGACAGGGACTACACTGAAGCTTTCTTT. This encodes CASSSDRDYTEAFF.

The genes are TRBV29-1 and TRBJ1-5; 10 bases fit TRBD1. Germline V CDR1 and CDR2: SQVTM, ANQGSEA. V trimming: 6 bases; J trimming: 2 bases; junction bases outside the gene matches: 1. The length of the CDR3 is 13 residues. CDR3 protein: CSVGTGGNQPQHF. In nucleotides, the CDR3 is TGCAGCGTAGGGACAGGGGGCAATCAGCCCCAGCATTTT.

The chain uses TRBV6-1 and TRBJ2-7; 10 bases are shared with TRBD2. There are 18 residues in the CDR3. Germline assignment: CDR1 MNHNS and CDR2 SASEGT. V lost 3 bases and J lost 10; bases outside the gene matches: 21. The CDR3 reads CASSEGTWGRIAGGNQYV. The DNA of the CDR3 is TGTGCCAGCAGTGAGGGTACTTGGGGAAGAATAGCGGGAGGTAATCAGTACGTC.

The V and J genes are TRBV5-4 and TRBJ1-3; possibly TRBD1 for D (5 bases). With 0 bases removed from V and 0 bases from J, the gap between germline ends came to 10 bases. This CDR3 contains 16 residues. The germline V gene encodes CDR1 SGHNT and CDR2 YYREEE (reference sequence). Here the CDR3 reads CASSLEGALSGNTIYF. Written as DNA, the CDR3 is TGTGCCAGCAGCTTGGAAGGGGCTCTCTCTGGAAACACCATATATTTT. The complete variable domain, with remaining parts taken from reference TRBV5-4 and TRBJ1-3, reads ETGVTQSPTHLIKTRGQQVTLRCSSQSGHNTVSWYQQALGQGPQFIFQYYREEENGRGNFPPRFSGLQFPNYSSELNVNALELDDSALYLCASSLEGALSGNTIYFGEGSWLTVV.

This rearrangement joins TRBV28 to TRBJ2-5; 9 bases are shared with TRBD2. The CDR3 runs to 15 residues. J gave up 6 bases and V 4 bases, and 9 bases lay outside the gene matches. Germline V gene lookup returns CDR1 MDHEN and CDR2 SYDVKM. The CDR3 sequence: CASSSNSGGTKTQYF. The DNA for the CDR3 is TGTGCCAGCAGTTCCAATAGCGGGGGTACGAAGACCCAGTACTTC.

A few counts support this clone. V is TRBV27 and J is TRBJ2-1; 10 bases match TRBD2. After removal of 0 bases from V and 14 bases from J, the junction contained 4 bases not matched to a gene. Germline V gives CDR1 MNHEY, CDR2 SMNVEV (reference sequence). This CDR3 region has 13 residues. The CDR3 reads CASSLSQRGGEFF. The CDR3 DNA sequence: TGTGCCAGCAGTTTATCGCAGCGGGGGGGCGAGTTCTTC.

The rearrangement joins TRBV7-2 to TRBJ2-3; D is possibly TRBD2 (6 bases). The germline gives CDR1 SGHTA, CDR2 FQGNSA. Trimming took 6 bases from V and 6 from J, leaving 13 bases between them. The CDR3 is made up of 13 amino acids. The CDR3 DNA reads TGTGCCAGCAGTCTCTATGGGGGGGATACGCAGTATTTT. Translating it yields CASSLYGGDTQYF.

V gene TRBV6-1 combines with J gene TRBJ2-7, with D perhaps matching TRBD1 (5 bases). The CDR3 length is 14 residues. The germline V and J ends were trimmed by 5 bases and 0 bases, with 11 bases remaining between them. Germline CDR1 reads MNHNS; CDR2 reads SASEGT. CDR3 sequence reads: CASSIDRNSYEQYV. The DNA of the CDR3 is TGTGCCAGCAGTATCGACAGAAACTCCTACGAGCAGTACGTC.